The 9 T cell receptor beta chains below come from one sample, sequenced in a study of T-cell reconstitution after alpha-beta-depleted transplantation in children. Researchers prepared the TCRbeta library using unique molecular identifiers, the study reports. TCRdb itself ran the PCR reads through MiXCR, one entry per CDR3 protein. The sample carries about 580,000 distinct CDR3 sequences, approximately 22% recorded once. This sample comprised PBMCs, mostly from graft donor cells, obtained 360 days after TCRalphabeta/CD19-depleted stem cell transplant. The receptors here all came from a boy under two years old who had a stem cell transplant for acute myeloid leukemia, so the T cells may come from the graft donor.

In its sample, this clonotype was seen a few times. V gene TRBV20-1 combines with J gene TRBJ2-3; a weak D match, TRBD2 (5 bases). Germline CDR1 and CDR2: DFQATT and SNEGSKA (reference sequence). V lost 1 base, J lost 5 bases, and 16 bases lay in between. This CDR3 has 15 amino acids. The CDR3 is CSARGYRGFGDTQYF. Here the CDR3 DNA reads TGCAGTGCTAGAGGCTATCGCGGGTTCGGAGATACGCAGTATTTT.

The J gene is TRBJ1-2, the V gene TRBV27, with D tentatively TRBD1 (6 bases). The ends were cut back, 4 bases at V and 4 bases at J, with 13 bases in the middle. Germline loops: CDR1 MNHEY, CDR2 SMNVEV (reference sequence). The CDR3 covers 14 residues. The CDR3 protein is CASSSLDRFYGYTF. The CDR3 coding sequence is TGTGCCAGCAGTTCTCTAGACAGGTTCTATGGCTACACCTTC.

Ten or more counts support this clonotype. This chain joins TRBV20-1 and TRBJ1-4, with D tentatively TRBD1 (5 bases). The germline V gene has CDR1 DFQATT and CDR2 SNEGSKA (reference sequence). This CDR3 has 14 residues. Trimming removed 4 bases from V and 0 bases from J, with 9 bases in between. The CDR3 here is CSATRGATNEKLFF. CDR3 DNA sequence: TGCAGTGCTACAAGGGGTGCAACTAATGAAAAACTGTTTTTT.

CDR3: CSAEIGTGLSGETQYF. The CDR3 nucleotides are TGCAGTGCCGAAATCGGAACAGGGTTGTCGGGGGAGACCCAGTACTTC. The chain is built from TRBV20-1 and TRBJ2-5, with D tentatively TRBD1 (6 bases). Trimming removed 6 bases at V and 5 bases at J, with 25 bases between. Germline-derived CDR1 and CDR2 are DFQATT and SNEGSKA (reference sequence). The CDR3 has 16 residues.

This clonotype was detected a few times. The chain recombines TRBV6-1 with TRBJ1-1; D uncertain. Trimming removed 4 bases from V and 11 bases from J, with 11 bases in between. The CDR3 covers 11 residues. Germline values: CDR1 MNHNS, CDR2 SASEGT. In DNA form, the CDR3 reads TGTGCCAGCAGTGCGGCCCAAGGCGCTTTCTTT. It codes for CASSAAQGAFF.

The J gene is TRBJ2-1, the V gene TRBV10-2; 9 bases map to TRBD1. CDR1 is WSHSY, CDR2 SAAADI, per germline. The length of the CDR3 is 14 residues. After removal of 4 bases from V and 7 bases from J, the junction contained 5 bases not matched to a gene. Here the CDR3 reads CASSVGTGWNEQFF. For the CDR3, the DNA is TGCGCCAGCAGTGTGGGGACAGGGTGGAATGAGCAGTTCTTC.

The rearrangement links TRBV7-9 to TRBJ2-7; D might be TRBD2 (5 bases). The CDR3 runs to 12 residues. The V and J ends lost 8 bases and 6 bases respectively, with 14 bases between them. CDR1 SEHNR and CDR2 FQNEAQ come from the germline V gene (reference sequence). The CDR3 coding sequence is TGTGCCAGCGGCTCTCCGGGGTCCGAGCAGTACGTC. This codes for CASGSPGSEQYV.

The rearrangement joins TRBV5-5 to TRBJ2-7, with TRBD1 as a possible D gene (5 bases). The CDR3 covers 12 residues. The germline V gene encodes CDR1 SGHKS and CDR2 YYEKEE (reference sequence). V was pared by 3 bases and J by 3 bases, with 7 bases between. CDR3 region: CASSWQGYEQYF. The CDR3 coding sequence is TGTGCCAGCAGCTGGCAGGGCTACGAGCAGTACTTC.

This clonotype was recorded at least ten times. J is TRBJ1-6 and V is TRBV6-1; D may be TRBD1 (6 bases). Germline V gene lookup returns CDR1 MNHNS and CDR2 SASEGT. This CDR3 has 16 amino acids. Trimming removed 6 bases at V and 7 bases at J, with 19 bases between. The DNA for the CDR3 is TGTGCCAGCAGCATACAGGGATTTTATAAGAATTCACCCCTCCACTTT. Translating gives CASSIQGFYKNSPLHF.